The sequence of this T cell receptor (beta chain) was determined in a study of blood T cell repertoires in COVID-19. Turning to the study itself: Nucleic acid was either cDNA or gDNA, and it came from T cells, B-cell-depleted T cells, or PBMCs.

Enrollment of patients from Seattle took place during active infection, with longitudinal follow-up. As handled by the study authors: Cell counts per sample came from amplifying reference gene primers. Assay: immunoSEQ multiplex PCR; the TCRdb copy retains only in-frame clones and omits some. V and J calls and clone size are as listed in that table; D and trimming were resolved from the DNA. The sample yields hundreds of thousands of clones, 88% seen once. In germline, CDR1 is SNHLY, CDR2 FYNNEI. J was trimmed by 0 bases and V by 6 bases; bases with no gene match: 14. The CDR3 loop spans 18 amino acids.

The sample comprised peripheral blood. The sequence was collected from a woman between 65 and 79 years old with COVID-19, enrolled during active disease. This chain uses TRBV2 with TRBJ1-1; 9 bases are a match to TRBD1. The CDR3, as DNA: TGTGCCAGCAGGAGGCTGGGGACAGGGCTTGGGATGAACACTGAAGCTTTCTTT. It codes for CASRRLGTGLGMNTEAFF.